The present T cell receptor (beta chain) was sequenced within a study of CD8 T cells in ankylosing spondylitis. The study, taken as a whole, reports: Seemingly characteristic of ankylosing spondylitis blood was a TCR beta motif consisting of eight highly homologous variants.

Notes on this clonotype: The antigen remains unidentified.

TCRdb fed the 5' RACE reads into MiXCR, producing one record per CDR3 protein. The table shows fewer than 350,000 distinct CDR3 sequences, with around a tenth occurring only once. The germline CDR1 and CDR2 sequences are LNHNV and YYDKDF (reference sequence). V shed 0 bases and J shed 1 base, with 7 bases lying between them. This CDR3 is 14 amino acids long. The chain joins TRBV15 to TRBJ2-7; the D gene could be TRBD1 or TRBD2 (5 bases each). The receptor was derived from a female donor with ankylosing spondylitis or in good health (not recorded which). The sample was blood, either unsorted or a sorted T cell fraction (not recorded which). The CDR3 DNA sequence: TGTGCCACCAGCAGAGATGGGGGATCCTACGAGCAGTACTTC. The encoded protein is CATSRDGGSYEQYF.